The present T cell receptor (beta chain) was sequenced within a study of neurological immune-mediated disorders. Whole-study results and caveats: The expanded clones of different subjects shared no CDR3 amino acid sequences (suggesting private repertoires in all groups). The highest TCR clonal expansion occurred in HTLV-1-associated myelopathy; multiple sclerosis fell below healthy controls.

Ten or more counts support this clonotype. Its specificity is not known. Time point described: longitudinal time-point 1 (baseline). The unsorted libraries were made from 2 million PBMCs kept at -80 C. The authors made cDNA by 5'RACE with 10-nucleotide random UMIs. TCRdb called the 5' RACE reads again in MiXCR, with one record for every CDR3 protein. The sample includes some 60,000 distinct CDR3 sequences, approximately 11% seen only once; the top ten take about 6.6%. The length of the CDR3 is 14 residues. Germline lookup yields CDR1 MDHEN and CDR2 SYDVKM. V lost 6 bases and J lost 4; bases outside the gene matches: 6.

V and J are TRBV28 and TRBJ2-5, with TRBD1 identical over 9 bases. The receptor was derived from a male donor with HTLV-1-associated myelopathy (HAM/TSP). Material for sequencing was PBMCs. The CDR3 DNA reads as TGTGCCAGCAGCGCGACAGGGGGAATAGAGACCCAGTACTTC. Protein sequence: CASSATGGIETQYF.